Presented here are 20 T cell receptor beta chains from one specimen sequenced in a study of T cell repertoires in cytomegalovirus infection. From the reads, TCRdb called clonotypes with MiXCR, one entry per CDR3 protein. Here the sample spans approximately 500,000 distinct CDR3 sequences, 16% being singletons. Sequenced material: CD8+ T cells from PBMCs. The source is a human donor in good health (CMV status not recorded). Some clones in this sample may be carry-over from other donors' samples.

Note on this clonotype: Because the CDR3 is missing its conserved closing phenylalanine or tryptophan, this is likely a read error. CDR3 DNA: TGTGCCAGTATTTACTCGCGGGGCTCTGGGGCCAACGTCCTGACTTTA. Its protein product is CASIYSRGSGANVLTL. V gene TRBV19 combines with J gene TRBJ2-6, with D possibly TRBD2 on 6 matching bases. V dropped 7 bases and J dropped 0 bases, with 13 bases sitting between them. Germline values: CDR1 LNHDA, CDR2 SQIVND (reference sequence). There are 16 residues in the CDR3.

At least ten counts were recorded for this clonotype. CDR3 bases: TGTGCCAGCAGCTCACCGGGACTCCCTCGAAATGAGCAGTTCTTC. As protein: CASSSPGLPRNEQFF. This chain links TRBV7-9 with TRBJ2-1; perhaps TRBD2 as D (6 bases). This CDR3 is 15 amino acids long. CDR1 and CDR2 (germline): SEHNR, FQNEAQ (reference sequence). Trimming shortened V by 4 bases and J by 7 bases, and 17 bases separated the two germline ends.

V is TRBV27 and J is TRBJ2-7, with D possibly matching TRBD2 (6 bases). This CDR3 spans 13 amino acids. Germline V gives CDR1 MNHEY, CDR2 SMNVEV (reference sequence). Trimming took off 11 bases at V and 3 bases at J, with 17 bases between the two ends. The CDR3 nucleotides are TGTGCCGCGGGAAAAGGCTCCTACTACGAGCAGTACTTC. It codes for CAAGKGSYYEQYF.

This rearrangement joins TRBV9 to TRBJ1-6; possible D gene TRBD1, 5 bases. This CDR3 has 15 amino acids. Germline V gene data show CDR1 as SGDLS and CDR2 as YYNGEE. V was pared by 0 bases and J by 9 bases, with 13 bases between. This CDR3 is CASSVEEGRRSPLHF. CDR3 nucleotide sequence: TGTGCCAGCAGCGTAGAAGAGGGGAGGCGTTCACCCCTCCACTTT.

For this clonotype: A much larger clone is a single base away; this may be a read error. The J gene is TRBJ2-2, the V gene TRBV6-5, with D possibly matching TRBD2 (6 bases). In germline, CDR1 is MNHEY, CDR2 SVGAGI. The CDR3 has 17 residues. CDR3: CASSYSNGGSGTGVLFF. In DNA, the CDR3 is TGTGCCAGCAGTTACTCGAACGGGGGTTCGGGAACCGGGGTGCTGTTTTTT.

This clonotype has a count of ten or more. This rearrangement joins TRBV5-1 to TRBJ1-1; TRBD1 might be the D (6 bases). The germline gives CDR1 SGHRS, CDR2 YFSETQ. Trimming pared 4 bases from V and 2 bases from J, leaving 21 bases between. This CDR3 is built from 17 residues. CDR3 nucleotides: TGCGCCAGCAGCCCACTATCTGGGGGCGTGAGAAACACTGAAGCTTTCTTT. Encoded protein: CASSPLSGGVRNTEAFF.

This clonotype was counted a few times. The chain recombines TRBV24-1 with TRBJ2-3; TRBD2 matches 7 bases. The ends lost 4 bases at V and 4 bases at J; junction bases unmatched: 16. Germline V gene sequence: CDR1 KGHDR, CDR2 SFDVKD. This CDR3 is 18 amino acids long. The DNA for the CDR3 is TGTGCCACCAGTGAACGGGCCCGGGGCGGGAGAGCGGCAGATACGCAGTATTTT. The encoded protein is CATSERARGGRAADTQYF.

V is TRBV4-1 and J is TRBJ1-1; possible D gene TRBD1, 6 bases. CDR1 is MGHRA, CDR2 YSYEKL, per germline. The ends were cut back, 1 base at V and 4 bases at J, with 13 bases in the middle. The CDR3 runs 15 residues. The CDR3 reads CASSQVQGGGTEAFF. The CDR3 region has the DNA TGCGCCAGCAGCCAAGTTCAAGGGGGAGGCACTGAAGCTTTCTTT.

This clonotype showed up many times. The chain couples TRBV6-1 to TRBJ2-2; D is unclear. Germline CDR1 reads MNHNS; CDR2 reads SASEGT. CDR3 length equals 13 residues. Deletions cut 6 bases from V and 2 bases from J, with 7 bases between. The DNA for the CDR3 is TGTGCCAGCAGCCATCCAAACACCGGGGAGCTGTTTTTT. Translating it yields CASSHPNTGELFF.

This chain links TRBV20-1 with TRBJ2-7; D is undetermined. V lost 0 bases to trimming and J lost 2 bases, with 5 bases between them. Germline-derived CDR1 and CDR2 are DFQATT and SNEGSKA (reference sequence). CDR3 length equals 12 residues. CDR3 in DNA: TGCAGTGCTAGAGATCTCGCCTACGAGCAGTACTTC. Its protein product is CSARDLAYEQYF.

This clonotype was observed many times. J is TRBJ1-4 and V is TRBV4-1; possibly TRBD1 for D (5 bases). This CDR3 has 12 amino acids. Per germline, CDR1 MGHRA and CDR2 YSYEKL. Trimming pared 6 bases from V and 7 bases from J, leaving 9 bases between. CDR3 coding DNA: TGCGCCAGCAGTCCCCAGGGTGAAAAACTGTTTTTT. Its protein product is CASSPQGEKLFF.

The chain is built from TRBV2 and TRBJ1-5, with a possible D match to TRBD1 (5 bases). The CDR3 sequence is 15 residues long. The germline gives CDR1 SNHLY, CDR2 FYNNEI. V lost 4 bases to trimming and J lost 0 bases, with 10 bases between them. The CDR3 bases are TGTGCCAGCAGTGGACAGAATTATAGCAATCAGCCCCAGCATTTT. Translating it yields CASSGQNYSNQPQHF.

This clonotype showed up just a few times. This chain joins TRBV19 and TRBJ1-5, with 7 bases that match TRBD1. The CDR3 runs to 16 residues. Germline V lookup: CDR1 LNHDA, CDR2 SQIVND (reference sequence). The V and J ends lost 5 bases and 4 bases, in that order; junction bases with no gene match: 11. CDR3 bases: TGTGCCAGTAGTCCATTCAGGGGGGACGGGAATCAGCCCCAGCATTTT. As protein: CASSPFRGDGNQPQHF.

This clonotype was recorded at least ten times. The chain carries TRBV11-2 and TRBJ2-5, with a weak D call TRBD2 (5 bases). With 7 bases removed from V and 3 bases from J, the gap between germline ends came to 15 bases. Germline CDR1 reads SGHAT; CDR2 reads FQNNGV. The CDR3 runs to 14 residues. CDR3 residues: CASTLPGIEETQYF. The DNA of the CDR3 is TGTGCCAGCACCCTACCCGGGATAGAAGAGACCCAGTACTTC.

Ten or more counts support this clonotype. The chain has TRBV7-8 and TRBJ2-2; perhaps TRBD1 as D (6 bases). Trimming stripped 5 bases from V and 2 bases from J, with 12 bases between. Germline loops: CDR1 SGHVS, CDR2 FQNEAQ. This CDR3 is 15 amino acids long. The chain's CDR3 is CASSPYRDNTGELFF. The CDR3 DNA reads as TGTGCCAGCAGCCCCTACAGGGATAACACCGGGGAGCTGTTTTTT.

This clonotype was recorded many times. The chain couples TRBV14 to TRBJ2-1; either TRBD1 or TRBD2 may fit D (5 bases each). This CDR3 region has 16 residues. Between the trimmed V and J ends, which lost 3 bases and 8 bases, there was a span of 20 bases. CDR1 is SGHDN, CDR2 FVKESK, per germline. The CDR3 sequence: CASSHPGQGHWDEQFF. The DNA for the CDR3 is TGTGCCAGCAGCCACCCGGGGCAGGGCCATTGGGATGAGCAGTTCTTC.

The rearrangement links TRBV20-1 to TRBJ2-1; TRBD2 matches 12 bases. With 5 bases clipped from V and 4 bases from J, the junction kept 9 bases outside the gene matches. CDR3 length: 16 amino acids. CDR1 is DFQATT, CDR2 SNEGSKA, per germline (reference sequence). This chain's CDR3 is CSAHKLTSGSYNEQFF. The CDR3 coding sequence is TGCAGTGCTCATAAACTGACTAGCGGGAGTTACAATGAGCAGTTCTTC.

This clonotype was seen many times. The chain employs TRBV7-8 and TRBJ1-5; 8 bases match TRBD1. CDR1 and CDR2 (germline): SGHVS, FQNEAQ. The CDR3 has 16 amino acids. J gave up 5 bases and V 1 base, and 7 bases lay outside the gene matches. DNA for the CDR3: TGTGCCAGCAGCTTAGAAGGTCAGGGGGCGTATCAGCCCCAGCATTTT. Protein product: CASSLEGQGAYQPQHF.

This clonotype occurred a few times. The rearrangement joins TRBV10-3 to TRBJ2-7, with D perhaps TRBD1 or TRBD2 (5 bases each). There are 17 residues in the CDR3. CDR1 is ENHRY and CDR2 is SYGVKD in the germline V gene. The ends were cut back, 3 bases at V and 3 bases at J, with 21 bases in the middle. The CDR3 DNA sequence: TGTGCCATCAGTGAAGTCTCGGGGCAGGATATCAACTACGAGCAGTACTTC. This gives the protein CAISEVSGQDINYEQYF.

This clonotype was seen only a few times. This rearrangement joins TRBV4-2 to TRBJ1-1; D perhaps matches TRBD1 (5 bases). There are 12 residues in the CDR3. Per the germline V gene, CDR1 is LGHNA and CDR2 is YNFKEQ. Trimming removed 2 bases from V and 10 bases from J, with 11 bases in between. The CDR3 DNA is TGTGCCAGCAGCCAAAGACAGAGGGTAGCTTTCTTT. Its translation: CASSQRQRVAFF.